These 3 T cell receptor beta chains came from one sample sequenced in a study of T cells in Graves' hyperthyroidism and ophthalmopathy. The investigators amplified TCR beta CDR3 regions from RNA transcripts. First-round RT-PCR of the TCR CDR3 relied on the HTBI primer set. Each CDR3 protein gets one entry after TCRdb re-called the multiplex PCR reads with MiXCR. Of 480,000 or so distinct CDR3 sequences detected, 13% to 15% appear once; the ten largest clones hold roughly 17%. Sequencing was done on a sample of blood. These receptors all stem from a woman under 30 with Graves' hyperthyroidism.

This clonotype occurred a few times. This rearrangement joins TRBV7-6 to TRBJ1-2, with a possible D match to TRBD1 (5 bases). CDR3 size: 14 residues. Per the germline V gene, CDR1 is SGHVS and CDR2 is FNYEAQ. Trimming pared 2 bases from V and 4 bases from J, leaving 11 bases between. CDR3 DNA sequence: TGTGCCAGCAGCTTATACCGGGGGAGCTATGGCTACACCTTC. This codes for CASSLYRGSYGYTF.

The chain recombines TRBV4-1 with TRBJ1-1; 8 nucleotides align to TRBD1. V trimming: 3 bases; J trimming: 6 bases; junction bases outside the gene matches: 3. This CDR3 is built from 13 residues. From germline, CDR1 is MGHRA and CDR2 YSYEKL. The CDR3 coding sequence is TGCGCCAGCAGCCAGACAGGGGTTGCTGAAGCTTTCTTT. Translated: CASSQTGVAEAFF.

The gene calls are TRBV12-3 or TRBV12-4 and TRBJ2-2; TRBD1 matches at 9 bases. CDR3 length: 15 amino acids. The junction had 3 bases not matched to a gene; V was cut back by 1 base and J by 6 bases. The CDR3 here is CASSLGDRVAGELFF. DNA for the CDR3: TGTGCCAGCAGTTTAGGGGACAGGGTGGCCGGGGAGCTGTTTTTT.